This T cell receptor (beta chain) was recovered during a study of CD8 T cells in Susac syndrome. In contrast to the negatively isolated CD8+ and CD4+ T cells, TEMRA cells were FACS-enriched. In the case of this clonotype: Its target is not known.

Findings of the study overall: None of the CD4+ T cell repertoires in Susac syndrome showed clonal expansion.

The authors reverse transcribed about 0.5 to 1 ug RNA with random hexamers. In TCRdb, the immunoSEQ multiplex PCR reads were re-called with MiXCR into one record per CDR3 protein. The top ten hold around 0.093% of the sample, which has about 240,000 distinct CDR3 sequences, 90% to 97% seen once. Trimming stripped 0 bases from V and 6 bases from J, with 7 bases between. CDR1 and CDR2 from the germline V gene are SGHRS and YFSETQ. This CDR3 comprises 13 residues. Input material: CD4+ T cells from PBMCs. The V gene is TRBV5-1, the J gene TRBJ2-1, with no clear D. The sequence derives from a human donor with Susac syndrome. The CDR3 nucleotides read TGCGCCAGCAGCTTGGAGGCGGCCAATGAGCAGTTCTTC. Translation: CASSLEAANEQFF.